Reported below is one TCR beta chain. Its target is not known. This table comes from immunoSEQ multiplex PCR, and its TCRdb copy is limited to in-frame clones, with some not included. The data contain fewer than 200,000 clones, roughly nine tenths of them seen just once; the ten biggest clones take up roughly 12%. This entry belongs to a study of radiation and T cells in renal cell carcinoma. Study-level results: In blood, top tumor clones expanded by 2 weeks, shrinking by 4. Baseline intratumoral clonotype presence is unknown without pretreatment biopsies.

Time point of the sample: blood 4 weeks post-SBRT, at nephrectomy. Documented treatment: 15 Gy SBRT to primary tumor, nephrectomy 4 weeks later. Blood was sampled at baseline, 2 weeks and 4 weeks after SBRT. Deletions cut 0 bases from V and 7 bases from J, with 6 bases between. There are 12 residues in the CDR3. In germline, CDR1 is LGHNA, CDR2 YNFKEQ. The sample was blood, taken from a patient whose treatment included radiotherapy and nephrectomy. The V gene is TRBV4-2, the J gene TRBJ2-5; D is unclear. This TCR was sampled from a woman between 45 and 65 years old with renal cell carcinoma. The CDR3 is CASSQEAGTQYF. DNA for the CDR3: TGTGCCAGCAGCCAAGAAGCAGGGACCCAGTACTTC.